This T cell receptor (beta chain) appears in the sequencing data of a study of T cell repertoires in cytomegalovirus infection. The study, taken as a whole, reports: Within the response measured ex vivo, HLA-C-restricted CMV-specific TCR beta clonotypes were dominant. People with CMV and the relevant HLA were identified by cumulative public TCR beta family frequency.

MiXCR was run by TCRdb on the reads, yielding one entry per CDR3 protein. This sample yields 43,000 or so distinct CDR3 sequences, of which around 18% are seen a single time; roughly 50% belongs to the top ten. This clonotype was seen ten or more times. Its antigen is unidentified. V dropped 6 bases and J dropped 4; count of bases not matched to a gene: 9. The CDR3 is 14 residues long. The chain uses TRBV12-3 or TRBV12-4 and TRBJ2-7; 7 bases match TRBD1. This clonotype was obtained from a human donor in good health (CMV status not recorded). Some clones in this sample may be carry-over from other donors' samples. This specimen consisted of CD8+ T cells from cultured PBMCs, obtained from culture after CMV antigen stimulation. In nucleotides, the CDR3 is TGTGCCAGCAGCCACAGGGGCGAGACTTACGAGCAGTACTTC. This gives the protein CASSHRGETYEQYF.